This TCR beta chain was documented in a study of T cell responses to AZD1222 COVID-19 vaccine. Produced via immunoSEQ multiplex PCR; TCRdb's table is partial and in-frame only. Of roughly 150,000 clones listed, about 91% are singletons. The CDR3 totals 14 residues. Germline V lookup: CDR1 LNHDA, CDR2 SQIVND (reference sequence). V lost 1 base and J lost 0, with 6 bases in between. As regards this clone: The same CDR3 arises from other DNA sequences in this sample as well.

This TCR was sampled from an adult who received the AZD1222 COVID-19 vaccine. This chain joins TRBV19 and TRBJ1-1; D perhaps matches TRBD1 (6 bases). This specimen was peripheral blood, taken 28 days after the second AZD1222 dose. CDR3 region: CASSIGTVNTEAFF. The CDR3 DNA reads as TGTGCCAGTAGTATAGGGACAGTGAACACTGAAGCTTTCTTT.